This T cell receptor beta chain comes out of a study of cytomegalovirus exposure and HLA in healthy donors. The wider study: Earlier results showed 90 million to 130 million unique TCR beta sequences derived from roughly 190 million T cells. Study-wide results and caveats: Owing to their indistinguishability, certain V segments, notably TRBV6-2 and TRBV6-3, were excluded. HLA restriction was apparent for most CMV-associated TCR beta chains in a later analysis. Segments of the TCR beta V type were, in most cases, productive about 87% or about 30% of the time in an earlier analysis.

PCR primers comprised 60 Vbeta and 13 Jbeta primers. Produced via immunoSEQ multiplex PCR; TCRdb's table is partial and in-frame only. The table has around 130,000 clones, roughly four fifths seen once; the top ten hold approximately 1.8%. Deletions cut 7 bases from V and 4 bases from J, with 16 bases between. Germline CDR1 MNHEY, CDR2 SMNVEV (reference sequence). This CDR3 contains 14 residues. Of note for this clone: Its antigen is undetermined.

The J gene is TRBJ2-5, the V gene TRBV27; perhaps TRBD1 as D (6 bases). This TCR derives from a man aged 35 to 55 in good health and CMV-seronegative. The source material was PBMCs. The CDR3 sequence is CASKARGTGETQYF. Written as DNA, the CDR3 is TGTGCCAGCAAAGCTAGGGGGACGGGAGAGACCCAGTACTTC.